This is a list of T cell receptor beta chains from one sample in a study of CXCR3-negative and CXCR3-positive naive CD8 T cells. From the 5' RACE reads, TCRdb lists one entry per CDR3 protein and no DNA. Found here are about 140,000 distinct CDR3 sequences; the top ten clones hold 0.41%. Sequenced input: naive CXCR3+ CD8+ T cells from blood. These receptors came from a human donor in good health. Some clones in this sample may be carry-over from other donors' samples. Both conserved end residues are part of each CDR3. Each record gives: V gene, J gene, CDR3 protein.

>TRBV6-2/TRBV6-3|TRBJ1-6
CARAVDRENSPLHF
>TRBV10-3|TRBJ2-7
CAIMGGTYEQYF
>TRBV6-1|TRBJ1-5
CASSAWGGTYSNQPQHF
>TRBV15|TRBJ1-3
CATSTYGADSGNTIYF
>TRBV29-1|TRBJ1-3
CSVAGLSSGNTIYF
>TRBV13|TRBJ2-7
CASSLRVHEQYF
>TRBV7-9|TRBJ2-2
CASSRRDRGDTGELFF
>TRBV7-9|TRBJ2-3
CATTEGTDTQYF
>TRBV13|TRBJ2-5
CASSLEGDPPGETQYF
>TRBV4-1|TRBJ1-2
CASSQGGRAHYGYTF
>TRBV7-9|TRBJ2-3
CASSLLGGETDTQYF
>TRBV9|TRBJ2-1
CASSVSGTSLGNEQFF
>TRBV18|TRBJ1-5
CASSPSTGPGSNQPQHF
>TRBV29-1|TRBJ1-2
CSAAGTQGFWGYTF
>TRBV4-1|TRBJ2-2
CASSQVQANTGELFF
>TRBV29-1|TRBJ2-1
CSVTGDYDNEQFF
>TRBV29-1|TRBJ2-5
CSVDIRTVSWTQYF
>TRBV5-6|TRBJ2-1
CASSWGQGAGEQFF
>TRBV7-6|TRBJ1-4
CASSRGQVPEKLFF
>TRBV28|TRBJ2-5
CASSPPMDLVRETQYF
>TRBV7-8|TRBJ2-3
CASSSNTDTQYF
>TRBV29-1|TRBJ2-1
CSVRTGANEQFF
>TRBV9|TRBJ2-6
CASSVPLRTGSGANVLTF
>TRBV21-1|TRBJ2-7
CASSKSNRGDEQYF
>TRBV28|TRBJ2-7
CASRGGTGRSYEQYF
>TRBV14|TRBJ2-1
CASSHRESNYNEQFF
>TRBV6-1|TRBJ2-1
CASSLSPGLSSYNEQFF
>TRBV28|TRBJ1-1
CASRSETGGYTEAFF
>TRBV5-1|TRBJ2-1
CASSLVGGGGEQFF
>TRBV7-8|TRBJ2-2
CASSLDANTEELFF
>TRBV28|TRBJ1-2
CASSQGAGYTF
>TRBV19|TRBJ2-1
CASSPAYNEQFF
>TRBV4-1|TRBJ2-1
CASSRGPFGKFF
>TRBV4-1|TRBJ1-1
CASSQAGQGNTEAFF
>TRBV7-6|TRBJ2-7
CASSLGLNEQYF
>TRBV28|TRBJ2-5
CASSLWNSQETQYF
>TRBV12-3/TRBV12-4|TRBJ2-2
CASSLGTGRDTGELFF
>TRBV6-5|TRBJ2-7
CASSYSPFRGEQYF
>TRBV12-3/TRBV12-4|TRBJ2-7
CASSPPLGDEQYF
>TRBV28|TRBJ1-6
CASSDRPNSPLHF
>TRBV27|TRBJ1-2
CASSFSGQTISNYGYTF
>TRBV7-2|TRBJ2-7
CASGLVVDSSYEQYF
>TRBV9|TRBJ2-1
CASAASGSLDEQFF
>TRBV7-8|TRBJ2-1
CASSTDRGQFF
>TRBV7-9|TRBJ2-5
CASATGQGLLETQYF
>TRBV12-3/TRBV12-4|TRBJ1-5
CASSSDYSNQPQHF
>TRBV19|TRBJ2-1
CASSIVETQRNEQFF
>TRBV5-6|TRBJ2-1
CASSERDIINEQFF
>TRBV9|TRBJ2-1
CASRYYNEQFF
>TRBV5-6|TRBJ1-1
CASSWYQGRAFF
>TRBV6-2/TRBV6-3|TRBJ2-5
CASSYSMLTGGQETQYF
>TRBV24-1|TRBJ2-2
CATSEGYGAGELFF
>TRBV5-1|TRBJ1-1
CASSLVQGREAFF
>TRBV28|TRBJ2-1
CASSLKGEYSEGFDEQFF
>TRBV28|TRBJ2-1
CASSLRTDLNEQFF
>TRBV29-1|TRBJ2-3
CSVTNPEGAGDTQYF
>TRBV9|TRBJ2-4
CASSASGGTSGILNIQYF
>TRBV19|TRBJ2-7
CASSIDRTYEQYF
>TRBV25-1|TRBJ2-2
CASSEGVRAGELFF
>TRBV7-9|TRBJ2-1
CASSPPGCAEQFF